The next 24 T cell receptor beta chains were all read from a single sample in a study of cytotoxic CD8 clonotypes in ibrutinib-treated CLL. Sequencing was performed with immunoSEQ multiplex PCR; in TCRdb, only in-frame clones are kept and a portion is missing. The sample has some 310,000 clones, 70% to 80% seen once. Sequenced here: PBMCs, sampled before ibrutinib treatment. These receptors were taken from a human donor with chronic lymphocytic leukemia.

This clone was seen only a few times. This chain links TRBV27 with TRBJ2-2; D may be TRBD1 (6 bases). Germline V gene data show CDR1 as MNHEY and CDR2 as SMNVEV (reference sequence). V was cut by 6 bases and J by 2 bases, with 16 bases left in between. The CDR3 length is 16 residues. For the CDR3, the DNA is TGTGCCAGCAGCCAACAGACAGGCGGAAACACCGGGGAGCTGTTTTTT. Amino acids: CASSQQTGGNTGELFF.

The genes are TRBV30 and TRBJ1-2; unclear D gene. The V gene's germline CDR1 is GTSNPN and CDR2 SVGIG (reference sequence). Trimming removed 6 bases at V and 8 bases at J, with 22 bases between. The CDR3 has 14 amino acids. CDR3: CACNPGQTLRGYTF. The CDR3 DNA reads TGTGCCTGTAACCCCGGTCAGACCCTGCGGGGCTACACCTTC.

As regards this clone: This same CDR3 is encoded by further DNA sequences in the sample. The chain has TRBV5-6 and TRBJ1-5, with D hard to call. This CDR3 spans 13 amino acids. Germline CDR1 is SGHDT and CDR2 is YYEEEE. Trimming left V 2 bases short and J 4 bases short, with 7 bases between. CDR3 in amino acids: CASSFGSNQPQHF. CDR3 nucleotides: TGTGCCAGCAGCTTTGGGTCTAATCAGCCCCAGCATTTT.

The CDR3 nucleotides are TGTGCCAGCAGCCCGACAGGGTACGAGCAGTACTTC. Its translation: CASSPTGYEQYF. The chain links TRBV7-7 to TRBJ2-7, with 7 nucleotides matching TRBD1. The CDR3 is made up of 12 amino acids. Germline CDR1 SSHAT, CDR2 FNYEAQ (reference sequence). V dropped 5 bases and J dropped 4; count of bases not matched to a gene: 2.

The chain carries TRBV5-1 and TRBJ2-7, with D uncertain. This CDR3 is 12 amino acids long. Trimming took 5 bases from V and 2 from J, leaving 8 bases between them. Looked up from germline, CDR1 is SGHRS and CDR2 is YFSETQ. As DNA, the CDR3 is TGCGCCAGCAGTGTAGACCCCTACGAGCAGTACTTC. Protein sequence: CASSVDPYEQYF.

The chain carries TRBV30 and TRBJ1-4; TRBD1 might be the D (6 bases). Germline V lookup: CDR1 GTSNPN, CDR2 SVGIG (reference sequence). The CDR3 length is 13 residues. With 3 bases removed from V and 5 bases from J, the gap between germline ends came to 10 bases. For the CDR3, the DNA is TGTGCCTGGAGGGGACACGGGAATGAAAAACTGTTTTTT. This sequence encodes CAWRGHGNEKLFF.

On this clone itself: Mismatch with germline at one junction end may stem from a read error. The chain employs TRBV28 and TRBJ1-3; D is undetermined. From germline, CDR1 is MDHEN and CDR2 SYDVKM. The length of the CDR3 is 13 residues. The CDR3 bases are TGTGCCAGCAGTAACATAGTGGGAAACACCATGTATTTT. Translation: CASSNIVGNTMYF.

V usage is TRBV25-1 and J usage is TRBJ1-2; 8 bases agree with TRBD1. Germline lookup yields CDR1 MGHDK and CDR2 SYGVNS. V lost 5 bases to trimming and J lost 4 bases; unmatched junction nucleotides: 6. CDR3 length equals 14 residues. CDR3 protein: CASSNGQGVYGYTF. The CDR3 bases are TGTGCCAGCAGTAACGGACAGGGAGTCTATGGCTACACCTTC.

The DNA of the CDR3 is TGTGCCAGCAGCTTCTTTTCAGGAAGTAGGGATCAAGAGACCCAGTACTTC. Protein product: CASSFFSGSRDQETQYF. The gene calls are TRBV7-9 and TRBJ2-5; D gene uncertain. Germline V CDR1 and CDR2: SEHNR, FQNEAQ (reference sequence). This CDR3 contains 17 residues. V was pared by 3 bases and J by 2 bases, with 19 bases between.

The CDR3 is CASSLTWAGGEQYF. CDR3 in DNA: TGTGCCAGCAGCTTAACCTGGGCCGGGGGGGAGCAGTACTTC. V usage is TRBV7-8 and J usage is TRBJ2-7, with TRBD2 identical over 7 bases. The CDR3 sequence is 14 residues long. CDR1 and CDR2 from the germline V gene are SGHVS and FQNEAQ. J was trimmed by 7 bases and V by 2 bases; bases with no gene match: 8.

The chain is built from TRBV7-2 and TRBJ2-7, with 8 bases matching TRBD2. V shed 3 bases and J 5 bases; nucleotides not matched to a gene: 12. CDR1 is SGHTA, CDR2 FQGNSA, per germline. The CDR3 has 16 residues. The CDR3 region has the DNA TGTGCCAGCAGCTTTAGGAGCGGGAGACAAGGGGACGAGCAGTACTTC. This sequence encodes CASSFRSGRQGDEQYF.

The genes are TRBV5-4 and TRBJ2-5, with D tentatively TRBD2 (6 bases). Trimming cost V 1 base and J 1 base, with 11 bases left between them. The germline V gene has CDR1 SGHNT and CDR2 YYREEE (reference sequence). The CDR3 contains 15 residues. The CDR3 DNA follows: TGTGCCAGCAGCTTGTTTTCCGGGAGCCAAGAGACCCAGTACTTC. Its translation is CASSLFSGSQETQYF.

This clone was seen more than once but under ten times. The rearrangement joins TRBV6-1 to TRBJ1-1, with D maybe TRBD1 (6 bases). The CDR3 is 14 amino acids. Trimming shortened V by 3 bases and J by 9 bases, and 17 bases separated the two germline ends. The germline gives CDR1 MNHNS, CDR2 SASEGT. The CDR3 DNA follows: TGTGCCAGCAGTGAGGACAGTTACTCCCCACAAGCTTTCTTT. Translating gives CASSEDSYSPQAFF.

The genes are TRBV27 and TRBJ1-5, with a weak D call TRBD1 (5 bases). CDR3 length: 14 residues. Germline V gene sequence: CDR1 MNHEY, CDR2 SMNVEV (reference sequence). With 3 bases removed from V and 1 base from J, the gap between germline ends came to 7 bases. Here the CDR3 reads CASSFWGSNQPQHF. DNA of the CDR3: TGTGCCAGCAGTTTTTGGGGCAGCAATCAGCCCCAGCATTTT.

This chain uses TRBV9 with TRBJ1-1; no clear D. Trimming cost V 0 bases and J 0 bases, with 3 bases left between them. Germline V lookup: CDR1 SGDLS, CDR2 YYNGEE. The CDR3 contains 13 residues. The DNA for the CDR3 is TGTGCCAGCAGCGTAGTAGTGAACACTGAAGCTTTCTTT. Amino acid sequence: CASSVVVNTEAFF.

This clone was recorded a few times. The DNA of the CDR3 is TGTGCCAGCAGCACCACCCCCTCATCACGGAACTATGGCTACACCTTC. Its protein is CASSTTPSSRNYGYTF. V and J are TRBV28 and TRBJ1-2; D not resolved. The CDR3 length is 16 residues. Trimming pared 6 bases from V and 2 bases from J, leaving 19 bases between. CDR1 and CDR2 (germline): MDHEN, SYDVKM.

CDR3 sequence: CASSRYNSDTQYF. The CDR3 region has the DNA TGTGCCAGCAGTCGATATAATTCAGATACGCAGTATTTT. The chain employs TRBV25-1 and TRBJ2-3; D not resolved. The CDR3 runs to 13 residues. CDR1 is MGHDK and CDR2 is SYGVNS in the germline V gene. The V and J ends lost 5 bases and 4 bases respectively, with 10 bases between them.

The CDR3 sequence: CASSLGVGQGAGETQYF. Here the CDR3 DNA reads TGTGCCAGCAGCTTAGGTGTGGGACAGGGGGCTGGAGAGACCCAGTACTTC. The chain recombines TRBV13 with TRBJ2-5; 12 nucleotides match TRBD1. J lost 4 bases, V lost 0 bases, and 6 bases had no gene match. Germline loops: CDR1 PRHDT, CDR2 FYEKMQ (reference sequence). This CDR3 spans 17 amino acids.

The rearrangement links TRBV29-1 to TRBJ2-1; TRBD2 matches at 10 bases. The J segment lost 8 bases and the V segment lost 1 base, leaving 5 bases of the junction unmatched. The CDR3 covers 14 residues. Germline V lookup: CDR1 SQVTM, CDR2 ANQGSEA. CDR3 region: CSVEAGLAADEQFF. CDR3 DNA sequence: TGCAGCGTTGAAGCTGGACTAGCGGCTGATGAGCAGTTCTTC.

The chain joins TRBV6-5 to TRBJ2-7, with unresolved D. Trimming removed 0 bases at V and 3 bases at J, with 9 bases between. The CDR3 consists of 14 residues. Germline V CDR1 and CDR2: MNHEY, SVGAGI. The CDR3 sequence is CASSYSKQHYEQYF. The CDR3 bases are TGTGCCAGCAGTTACTCGAAACAGCACTACGAGCAGTACTTC.

The chain joins TRBV9 to TRBJ2-2, with TRBD2 matching over 7 bases. Germline CDR1 is SGDLS and CDR2 is YYNGEE. This CDR3 is built from 16 residues. J gave up 7 bases and V 3 bases, and 12 bases lay outside the gene matches. The CDR3 region has the DNA TGTGCCAGCAGCGCCACCGGGACTACCGATTTCGGGGAGCTGTTTTTT. Amino acids: CASSATGTTDFGELFF. Full variable domain (rest looked up from reference TRBV9 and TRBJ2-2): DSGVTQTPKHLITATGQRVTLRCSPRSGDLSVYWYQQSLDQGLQFLIQYYNGEERAKGNILERFSAQQFPDLHSELNLSSLELGDSALYFCASSATGTTDFGELFFGEGSRLTVL.

This chain links TRBV19 with TRBJ2-2, with TRBD2 identical over 7 bases. V lost 9 bases, J lost 5 bases, and 6 bases stayed unmatched. Germline CDR1 LNHDA, CDR2 SQIVND (reference sequence). The CDR3 covers 13 residues. CDR3 bases: TGTGCCAGCGGGACTACCCCGACCGGGGAGCTGTTTTTT. Its protein is CASGTTPTGELFF.

This rearrangement joins TRBV4-3 to TRBJ2-6; maybe TRBD2 (6 bases). The germline V and J ends were trimmed by 4 bases and 0 bases, with 10 bases remaining between them. CDR3 length equals 16 residues. Looked up from germline, CDR1 is LGHNA and CDR2 is YSLEER. In nucleotides, the CDR3 is TGCGCCAGCAGCCCTAGCGCCAGCTCTGGGGCCAACGTCCTGACTTTC. Encoded protein: CASSPSASSGANVLTF.

The chain joins TRBV16 to TRBJ2-3, with 9 bases matching TRBD1. Losses at the gene ends were 1 base for V and 3 bases for J; bases not matched to a gene: 8. This CDR3 region has 17 residues. CDR1 is KGHSY and CDR2 is FQNENV in the germline V gene. As DNA, the CDR3 is TGTGCCAGCAGCCAATATCCGGGACAGGGTGTGACAGATACGCAGTATTTT. Translation: CASSQYPGQGVTDTQYF.